The rows below give T cell receptor beta chains drawn from one sample of a study of CD8 T cells in Susac syndrome. TCRdb re-called the immunoSEQ multiplex PCR reads through MiXCR, storing one row per CDR3 protein. The sample records around 160,000 distinct CDR3 sequences, around 94% being singletons. Sequences were obtained from CD4+ T cells from PBMCs. The source is a human donor with multiple sclerosis. Each CDR3 is given with its conserved first and last residue. The D gene is left open where the match is weak.

V gene: TRBV28
J gene: TRBJ2-7
D gene: NA
CDR3 protein: CASSVRTPTYEQYF

V gene: TRBV6-1
J gene: TRBJ2-7
D gene: NA
CDR3 protein: CASSEDRLYEQYF

V gene: TRBV3-1
J gene: TRBJ1-4
D gene: NA
CDR3 protein: CASSQEWLYNEKLFF

V gene: TRBV15
J gene: TRBJ2-1
D gene: TRBD2
CDR3 protein: CATSKPGLAGDQQFF

V gene: TRBV29-1
J gene: TRBJ1-4
D gene: NA
CDR3 protein: CSVNGNEKLFF

V gene: TRBV10-3
J gene: TRBJ2-7
D gene: NA
CDR3 protein: CAISEDTYEQYF

V gene: TRBV30
J gene: TRBJ1-4
D gene: TRBD1
CDR3 protein: CAWSEGASEKLFF

V gene: TRBV12-3/TRBV12-4
J gene: TRBJ2-1
D gene: TRBD2
CDR3 protein: CASEKASGSHEQFF

V gene: TRBV19
J gene: TRBJ2-2
D gene: NA
CDR3 protein: CASRIANTGELFF

V gene: TRBV2
J gene: TRBJ2-2
D gene: TRBD1
CDR3 protein: CASSERGRTGELFF

V gene: TRBV6-5
J gene: TRBJ2-5
D gene: NA
CDR3 protein: CASSYVGSRRTQYF

V gene: TRBV29-1
J gene: TRBJ2-1
D gene: TRBD1
CDR3 protein: CSVVIRDREFF

V gene: TRBV7-2
J gene: TRBJ1-3
D gene: TRBD1
CDR3 protein: CASSYTGTGGNLGNTIYF

V gene: TRBV30
J gene: TRBJ1-1
D gene: NA
CDR3 protein: CACYQGFTEAFF

V gene: TRBV12-3/TRBV12-4
J gene: TRBJ2-7
D gene: TRBD2
CDR3 protein: CASTLAGGSYEQYF

V gene: TRBV6-5
J gene: TRBJ2-3
D gene: NA
CDR3 protein: CASSRTYRTDTQYF

V gene: TRBV2
J gene: TRBJ1-4
D gene: NA
CDR3 protein: CASRVQGSATNEKLFF

V gene: TRBV6-6
J gene: TRBJ1-5
D gene: NA
CDR3 protein: CASSYSRANNQPQHF

V gene: TRBV23-1
J gene: TRBJ2-6
D gene: TRBD1
CDR3 protein: CASISQGAPSGANVLTF

V gene: TRBV6-5
J gene: TRBJ1-5
D gene: NA
CDR3 protein: CASRTGRGNQPQHF

V gene: TRBV18
J gene: TRBJ1-6
D gene: TRBD1
CDR3 protein: CASSPEGQGTPLHF

V gene: TRBV20-1
J gene: TRBJ1-4
D gene: TRBD1
CDR3 protein: CSARDQGAATNEKLFF

V gene: TRBV2
J gene: TRBJ1-1
D gene: TRBD1
CDR3 protein: CASGIRGPLGREAFF

V gene: TRBV10-3
J gene: TRBJ1-5
D gene: NA
CDR3 protein: CAISDIDQPQHF

V gene: TRBV27
J gene: TRBJ1-1
D gene: NA
CDR3 protein: CASSPPNRNTEAFF

V gene: TRBV30
J gene: TRBJ1-1
D gene: NA
CDR3 protein: CAWSVQGGAEAFF

V gene: TRBV6-5
J gene: TRBJ2-5
D gene: TRBD2
CDR3 protein: CASVSGTSGTWYQETQYF

V gene: TRBV4-1
J gene: TRBJ2-2
D gene: TRBD1
CDR3 protein: CASRRTGRTGELFF

V gene: TRBV12-3/TRBV12-4
J gene: TRBJ1-1
D gene: NA
CDR3 protein: CASTLERGETEAFF

V gene: TRBV12-3/TRBV12-4
J gene: TRBJ2-7
D gene: TRBD2
CDR3 protein: CASSTLGSGKYEQYF

V gene: TRBV19
J gene: TRBJ2-6
D gene: TRBD2
CDR3 protein: CASSIEGGAGANVLTF

V gene: TRBV4-1
J gene: TRBJ1-4
D gene: NA
CDR3 protein: CASSQPGGEKLFF

V gene: TRBV28
J gene: TRBJ2-1
D gene: NA
CDR3 protein: CASSLIAGTYNEQFF

V gene: TRBV7-9
J gene: TRBJ2-7
D gene: TRBD2
CDR3 protein: CASSLTRTSGRLNEQYF

V gene: TRBV6-2/TRBV6-3
J gene: TRBJ2-6
D gene: NA
CDR3 protein: CASSPQGAPGANVLTF

V gene: TRBV3-1
J gene: TRBJ2-3
D gene: TRBD2
CDR3 protein: CASRGRKITTDTQYF

V gene: TRBV7-9
J gene: TRBJ2-2
D gene: NA
CDR3 protein: CASSLAGRNTGELFF

V gene: TRBV2
J gene: TRBJ2-5
D gene: NA
CDR3 protein: CASNSGAVAQYF

V gene: TRBV27
J gene: TRBJ2-7
D gene: NA
CDR3 protein: CASSSYPTGGEQYF

V gene: TRBV11-1
J gene: TRBJ2-6
D gene: NA
CDR3 protein: CASSQTVPGANVLTF

V gene: TRBV4-3
J gene: TRBJ2-7
D gene: TRBD2
CDR3 protein: CASSQEPSGLYEQYF

V gene: TRBV14
J gene: TRBJ2-1
D gene: NA
CDR3 protein: CASSQDFLNEQFF

V gene: TRBV4-3
J gene: TRBJ2-1
D gene: TRBD2
CDR3 protein: CASSQVVAGGHNEQFF

V gene: TRBV27
J gene: TRBJ1-1
D gene: NA
CDR3 protein: CASSPSLGEAFF

V gene: TRBV4-3
J gene: TRBJ2-3
D gene: NA
CDR3 protein: CASSQDRGDTQYF

V gene: TRBV12-3/TRBV12-4
J gene: TRBJ1-1
D gene: TRBD1
CDR3 protein: CASSWDSNTEAFF

V gene: TRBV27
J gene: TRBJ2-5
D gene: NA
CDR3 protein: CASTASPYQETQYF